Below are 27 T cell receptor beta chains sequenced from a single sample in a study of T cell responses to AZD1222 COVID-19 vaccine. The protocol was immunoSEQ multiplex PCR, while the TCRdb copy is restricted to in-frame clones and leaves out a portion. Here the sample spans about 47,000 clones, approximately 79% being singletons. The sequences come from peripheral blood, collected on day 0 of MenACWY control vaccination. The receptors stem from an adult in good health.

V gene TRBV6-1 combines with J gene TRBJ1-3; D call uncertain. The CDR3 is 15 residues long. Trimming removed 1 base at V and 0 bases at J, with 7 bases between. In germline, CDR1 is MNHNS, CDR2 SASEGT. CDR3 amino acids: CASSEDGGSGNTIYF. Here the CDR3 DNA reads TGTGCCAGCAGTGAAGACGGTGGCTCTGGAAACACCATATATTTT.

This chain joins TRBV27 and TRBJ2-1, with 7 bases aligning to TRBD1. V shed 7 bases, J shed 4 bases, and the junction held 10 bases outside the gene matches. The CDR3 spans 15 residues. Germline CDR1 MNHEY, CDR2 SMNVEV (reference sequence). Here the CDR3 DNA reads TGTGCCAGCAACACCGGGACAGCAACTTACAATGAGCAGTTCTTC. Its protein is CASNTGTATYNEQFF.

The chain recombines TRBV5-4 with TRBJ1-6; 12 bases fit TRBD1. The CDR3 spans 15 residues. V shed 4 bases, J shed 9 bases, and the junction held 5 bases outside the gene matches. The V gene's germline CDR1 is SGHNT and CDR2 YYREEE (reference sequence). CDR3 coding DNA: TGTGCCAGCAGCCCTCGGGACAGGGGGCCTTCACCCCTCCACTTT. It codes for CASSPRDRGPSPLHF.

This chain uses TRBV19 with TRBJ1-2; TRBD1 matches at 8 bases. The CDR3 is made up of 14 amino acids. Germline CDR1 LNHDA, CDR2 SQIVND (reference sequence). Trimming at V came to 5 bases and at J to 8 bases, leaving 10 bases not matched to a gene. DNA of the CDR3: TGTGCCAGTAGTCTTCGACAGGGGACGGGGGGCTACACCTTC. As protein: CASSLRQGTGGYTF.

The rearrangement joins TRBV12-5 to TRBJ2-1; 7 bases are a match to TRBD1. The germline V gene encodes CDR1 LGHNT and CDR2 FRNRAP. V trimming: 1 base; J trimming: 1 base; junction bases outside the gene matches: 7. This CDR3 comprises 17 residues. The CDR3 nucleotides read TGTGCTAGTGGTTTGGCCTCGACAGGGACATCCTACAATGAGCAGTTCTTC. Residues: CASGLASTGTSYNEQFF.

V usage is TRBV2 and J usage is TRBJ2-5; 8 nucleotides agree with TRBD1. Germline V gene lookup returns CDR1 SNHLY and CDR2 FYNNEI. J gave up 5 bases and V 4 bases, and 3 bases lay outside the gene matches. CDR3 size: 13 residues. CDR3 sequence reads: CASSAGGWETQYF. CDR3 DNA sequence: TGTGCCAGCAGTGCAGGGGGCTGGGAGACCCAGTACTTC.

This clone was counted between two and nine times. The chain has TRBV27 and TRBJ1-5; D is undetermined. The V gene's germline CDR1 is MNHEY and CDR2 SMNVEV (reference sequence). With 6 bases removed from V and 0 bases from J, the gap between germline ends came to 6 bases. CDR3 length: 13 residues. The chain's CDR3 is CASSQNSNQPQHF. The CDR3 bases are TGTGCCAGCAGCCAGAATAGCAATCAGCCCCAGCATTTT.

In this sample, this clone turned up a few times. The V gene is TRBV6-5, the J gene TRBJ2-3; TRBD1 aligns across 11 bases. With 0 bases clipped from V and 6 bases from J, the junction kept 5 bases outside the gene matches. The CDR3 loop spans 16 amino acids. The V gene's germline CDR1 is MNHEY and CDR2 SVGAGI. The CDR3 bases are TGTGCCAGCAGTTACTCGTGGACAGGGGGCAAGGATACGCAGTATTTT. Protein sequence: CASSYSWTGGKDTQYF.

V and J are TRBV6-1 and TRBJ1-2; the D is unclear. Germline V lookup: CDR1 MNHNS, CDR2 SASEGT. The CDR3 has 13 amino acids. V was trimmed by 0 bases and J by 8 bases, leaving 10 bases between them. CDR3 protein: CASSEARFLGYTF. As DNA, the CDR3 is TGTGCCAGCAGTGAAGCTAGGTTTCTGGGCTACACCTTC.

V gene TRBV7-9 combines with J gene TRBJ2-1; D is possibly TRBD1 (6 bases). The V and J ends lost 5 bases and 7 bases respectively, with 21 bases between them. From germline, CDR1 is SEHNR and CDR2 FQNEAQ (reference sequence). The CDR3 covers 16 residues. CDR3 loop: CASSTNRAPGANEQFF. CDR3 DNA: TGTGCCAGCAGCACTAACAGGGCCCCCGGCGCGAATGAGCAGTTCTTC.

V is TRBV7-8 and J is TRBJ1-6; D may be TRBD1 (6 bases). CDR3 length: 14 amino acids. CDR1 is SGHVS and CDR2 is FQNEAQ in the germline V gene. Deletions cut 3 bases from V and 11 bases from J, with 14 bases between. This CDR3 reads CASSLGRGGTPLHF. In nucleotides, the CDR3 is TGTGCCAGCAGCTTGGGGCGGGGGGGCACACCCCTCCACTTT.

The chain has TRBV7-9 and TRBJ2-7; D gene uncertain. Per the germline V gene, CDR1 is SEHNR and CDR2 is FQNEAQ (reference sequence). Trimming stripped 3 bases from V and 2 bases from J, with 5 bases between. The CDR3 has 12 residues. In DNA, the CDR3 is TGTGCCAGCAGCTTTTCGCCCTACGAGCAGTACTTC. Translation: CASSFSPYEQYF.

This clone was counted between two and nine times. The V call is TRBV21-1, the J call TRBJ2-7; the table's D call TRBD2 went unverified against the DNA. TRBV21-1 is listed as a pseudogene. The CDR3 is 14 residues long. The CDR3 here is CASSKAGGPYEQYV. The CDR3 nucleotides read TGTGCCAGCAGCAAAGCCGGAGGACCTTACGAGCAGTACGTC.

The rearrangement uses TRBV5-1 and TRBJ1-5; D uncertain. CDR1 is SGHRS, CDR2 YFSETQ, per germline. Trimming removed 0 bases at V and 4 bases at J, with 5 bases between. This CDR3 is built from 13 residues. The CDR3 sequence: CASSLEVNQPQHF. CDR3 DNA: TGCGCCAGCAGCTTGGAGGTGAATCAGCCCCAGCATTTT.

This chain joins TRBV6-1 and TRBJ1-2; D remains unclear. The CDR3 totals 14 residues. Germline V gene data show CDR1 as MNHNS and CDR2 as SASEGT. Trimming left V 0 bases short and J 4 bases short, with 9 bases between. The CDR3 is CASSEASDGYGYTF. The CDR3 nucleotides are TGTGCCAGCAGTGAAGCGAGTGATGGCTATGGCTACACCTTC.

The rearrangement links TRBV4-1 to TRBJ1-2, with 8 bases that match TRBD1. CDR3 length equals 17 residues. Trimming at V came to 0 bases and at J to 4 bases, leaving 10 bases not matched to a gene. Germline values: CDR1 MGHRA, CDR2 YSYEKL. The CDR3 DNA reads as TGCGCCAGCAGCCAAGATCCTGGGACAGGATTATTCTATGGCTACACCTTC. This codes for CASSQDPGTGLFYGYTF.

CDR3 residues: CASSLNENYTF. The CDR3 DNA sequence: TGTGCCAGCAGCCTTAACGAGAACTACACCTTC. The chain recombines TRBV9 with TRBJ1-2; D not resolved. The length of the CDR3 is 11 residues. Per germline, CDR1 SGDLS and CDR2 YYNGEE. The V end was cut by 4 bases, the J end by 10 bases, with 11 bases between.

The chain is built from TRBV20-1 and TRBJ2-1, with D possibly being TRBD1 (6 bases). V lost 6 bases and J 5 bases, leaving 8 bases between the germline ends. The germline V gene has CDR1 DFQATT and CDR2 SNEGSKA (reference sequence). This CDR3 has 11 residues. The CDR3 DNA sequence: TGCAGTGCAGGGGACAACAATGAGCAGTTCTTC. This encodes CSAGDNNEQFF.

This chain links TRBV19 with TRBJ1-3; D not certain. Looked up from germline, CDR1 is LNHDA and CDR2 is SQIVND (reference sequence). The germline V and J ends were trimmed by 3 bases and 2 bases, with 8 bases remaining between them. The CDR3 loop spans 14 amino acids. This CDR3 is CASSMGSTGNTIYF. CDR3 sequence (DNA): TGTGCCAGTAGTATGGGGTCCACTGGAAACACCATATATTTT.

The chain employs TRBV3-1 (or the pseudogene TRBV3-2) and TRBJ1-5; unclear D gene. Trimming took 0 bases from V and 6 from J, leaving 6 bases between them. The CDR3 totals 13 residues. Germline V gives CDR1 LGHDT, CDR2 YNNKEL (reference sequence). The DNA for the CDR3 is TGTGCCAGCAGCCAAGATCACGGTCAGCCCCAGCATTTT. The encoded protein is CASSQDHGQPQHF.

The chain links TRBV27 to TRBJ1-1, with D possibly being TRBD1 (6 bases). Trimming left V 2 bases short and J 5 bases short, with 27 bases between. The CDR3 has 19 amino acids. Germline V gene data show CDR1 as MNHEY and CDR2 as SMNVEV (reference sequence). In DNA, the CDR3 is TGTGCCAGCAGTTTAGCCGAAGAGGGGGGTGGTGTTCGAGGAACTGAAGCTTTCTTT. Translated: CASSLAEEGGGVRGTEAFF.

This chain connects TRBV18 to TRBJ2-3; no definite D call. This CDR3 has 16 amino acids. V was cut by 0 bases and J by 0 bases, with 10 bases left in between. Germline loops: CDR1 KGHSH, CDR2 LQKENI. The CDR3 nucleotides read TGTGCCAGCTCACCACCGTCAGGTCTTAGCACAGATACGCAGTATTTT. Amino acids: CASSPPSGLSTDTQYF.

The V call is TRBV9, the J call TRBJ2-7; 11 nucleotides match TRBD2. Germline values: CDR1 SGDLS, CDR2 YYNGEE. The CDR3 runs to 15 residues. Trimming removed 3 bases from V and 6 bases from J; junction bases left unmatched: 8. CDR3 protein: CASSAPRTSGSEQYF. CDR3 nucleotides: TGTGCCAGCAGCGCTCCCCGTACTAGCGGGAGCGAGCAGTACTTC.

V and J are TRBV6-5 and TRBJ1-1; a possible D gene is TRBD1 (6 bases). With 6 bases removed from V and 1 base from J, the gap between germline ends came to 12 bases. This CDR3 has 14 amino acids. Germline loops: CDR1 MNHEY, CDR2 SVGAGI. This CDR3 is CASRGTFGNTEAFF. CDR3 DNA sequence: TGTGCCAGCAGGGGGACATTTGGGAACACTGAAGCTTTCTTT.

The rearrangement uses TRBV15 and TRBJ2-3, with D uncertain. The CDR3 is made up of 14 amino acids. CDR1 and CDR2 (germline): LNHNV, YYDKDF (reference sequence). V was trimmed by 3 bases and J by 6 bases, leaving 13 bases between them. DNA of the CDR3: TGTGCCACCAGCAGTGACAACGACGGGGATACGCAGTATTTT. It codes for CATSSDNDGDTQYF.

The rearrangement links TRBV5-4 to TRBJ2-1, with TRBD2 matching over 9 bases. Germline trimming cut 4 bases from V and 9 bases from J; bases unmatched to any gene: 14. The CDR3 is 16 residues long. CDR1 and CDR2 (germline): SGHNT, YYREEE (reference sequence). CDR3 region: CASSPRGPGLAGEQFF. The DNA of the CDR3 is TGTGCCAGCAGCCCCCGAGGCCCGGGACTAGCTGGTGAGCAGTTCTTC.

V usage is TRBV18 and J usage is TRBJ1-2, with 7 bases identical to TRBD1. This CDR3 region has 13 residues. V was pared by 8 bases and J by 0 bases, with 3 bases of the junction left unmatched. Germline assignment: CDR1 KGHSH and CDR2 LQKENI. DNA for the CDR3: TGTGCCAGCACGGGACAGACTAACTATGGCTACACCTTC. Protein: CASTGQTNYGYTF.